Sequencing of this T cell receptor beta chain was carried out in a study of blood T cells in healthy people across ages. Broader study findings: The long-lived group displayed more naive CD4+ cells, plus higher diversity, than the aged donors did. Per million T cells, TCR beta diversity dropped about linearly as age rose.

The authors ran a second PCR of roughly 7 to 11 cycles using a sample-barcoded 5' primer and a J-beta primer mix. TCRdb fed the 5' RACE reads into MiXCR, producing one record per CDR3 protein. The sample consists of some 1.5 million distinct CDR3 sequences, 28% of them appearing once. About this clonotype itself: No antigen is known for it.

Germline lookup yields CDR1 SEHNR and CDR2 FQNEAQ (reference sequence). This CDR3 has 18 amino acids. The V and J ends lost 2 bases and 6 bases respectively, with 23 bases between them. The source is a woman in her twenties or thirties in good health. The V gene is TRBV7-9, the J gene TRBJ2-1; possibly TRBD2 for D (6 bases). Sample: blood. In DNA form, the CDR3 reads TGTGCCAGCAGCTTAAGTCGGGGCGGGACTGACCCGGCCAATGAGCAGTTCTTC. Translating gives CASSLSRGGTDPANEQFF.